This T cell receptor (beta chain) was captured in a study of response to subunit inactivated influenza vaccine. Findings of the study overall: It was suggested by the authors that few new T cells are recruited by each seasonal influenza vaccination.

Trimming took 6 bases from V and 2 from J; bases not matched to a gene: 8. This CDR3 has 16 amino acids. TCRdb processed the RT-PCR reads anew with MiXCR; each CDR3 protein has one entry. The sample yields under 950,000 distinct CDR3 sequences, over 20% seen once. Comment on this clonotype: What it binds is unknown.

This receptor was obtained from a man in his forties or fifties who received an inactivated influenza vaccine. V gene TRBV12-3 or TRBV12-4 combines with J gene TRBJ2-2; 8 bases line up with TRBD2. The specimen was PBMCs from blood, collected more than 4 days after vaccination. The CDR3, as DNA: TGTGCCAGCAGCCCGGGGGGGCGAATCAACACCGGGGAGCTGTTTTTT. This codes for CASSPGGRINTGELFF.